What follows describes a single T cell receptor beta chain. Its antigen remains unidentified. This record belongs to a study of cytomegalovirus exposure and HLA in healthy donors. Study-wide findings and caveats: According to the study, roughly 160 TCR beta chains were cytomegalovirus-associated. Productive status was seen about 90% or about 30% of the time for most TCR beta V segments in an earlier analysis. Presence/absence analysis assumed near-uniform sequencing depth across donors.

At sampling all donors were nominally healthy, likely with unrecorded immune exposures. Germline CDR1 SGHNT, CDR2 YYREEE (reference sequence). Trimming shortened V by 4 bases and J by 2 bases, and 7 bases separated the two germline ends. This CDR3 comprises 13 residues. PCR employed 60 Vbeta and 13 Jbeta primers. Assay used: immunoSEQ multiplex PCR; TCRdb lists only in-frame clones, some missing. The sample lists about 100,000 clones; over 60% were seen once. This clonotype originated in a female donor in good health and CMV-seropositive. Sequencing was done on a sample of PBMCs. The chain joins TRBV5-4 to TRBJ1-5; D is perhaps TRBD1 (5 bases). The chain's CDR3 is CASSGGGNQPQHF. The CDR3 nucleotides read TGTGCCAGCAGCGGGGGGGGCAATCAGCCCCAGCATTTT.